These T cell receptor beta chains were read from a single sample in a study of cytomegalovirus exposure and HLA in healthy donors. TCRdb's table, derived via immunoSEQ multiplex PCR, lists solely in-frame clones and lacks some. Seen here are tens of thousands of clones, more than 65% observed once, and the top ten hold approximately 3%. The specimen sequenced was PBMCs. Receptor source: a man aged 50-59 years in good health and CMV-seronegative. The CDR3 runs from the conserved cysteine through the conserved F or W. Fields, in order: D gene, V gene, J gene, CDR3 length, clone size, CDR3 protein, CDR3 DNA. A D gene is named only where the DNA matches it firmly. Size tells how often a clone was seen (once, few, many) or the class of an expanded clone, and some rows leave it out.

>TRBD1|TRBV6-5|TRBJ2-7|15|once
CATTGQGFSSYEQYF
TGTGCCACCACTGGACAGGGGTTCTCCTCCTACGAGCAGTACTTC
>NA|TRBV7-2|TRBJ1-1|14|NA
CASSLLGGNTEAFF
TGTGCCAGCAGCTTACTTGGAGGGAACACTGAAGCTTTCTTT
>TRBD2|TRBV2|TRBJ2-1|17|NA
CASRGTSGLLSYNEQFF
TGTGCCAGCAGGGGAACTAGCGGACTCCTCTCCTACAATGAGCAGTTCTTC
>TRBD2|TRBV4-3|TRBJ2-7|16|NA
CASSHGLAGGFYEQYF
TGCGCCAGCAGCCATGGACTAGCGGGAGGGTTCTACGAGCAGTACTTC
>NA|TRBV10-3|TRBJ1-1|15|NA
CAISGVSDSNTEAFF
TGTGCCATCAGTGGTGTCAGTGACTCGAACACTGAAGCTTTCTTT
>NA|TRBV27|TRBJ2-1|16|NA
CASSLQTRPPYNEQFF
TGTGCCAGCAGTCTACAGACTAGACCCCCTTACAATGAGCAGTTCTTC
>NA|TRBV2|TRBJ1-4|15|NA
CASSERGAIEEKLFF
TGTGCCAGCAGTGAACGGGGGGCAATAGAAGAAAAACTGTTTTTT
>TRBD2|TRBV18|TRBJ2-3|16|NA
CASSPAGAGAGDTQYF
TGTGCCAGCTCACCGGCGGGAGCCGGGGCGGGAGATACGCAGTATTTT
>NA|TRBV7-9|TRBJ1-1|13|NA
CASSFPMSPEAFF
TGTGCCAGCAGCTTTCCGATGAGCCCTGAGGCTTTCTTT
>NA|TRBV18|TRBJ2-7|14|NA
CASSPSRDTYEQYF
TGTGCCAGCTCACCATCTCGGGACACATACGAGCAGTACTTC
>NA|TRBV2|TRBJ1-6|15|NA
CASRGETGINSPLHF
TGTGCCAGCAGGGGTGAGACAGGCATCAATTCACCCCTCCACTTT
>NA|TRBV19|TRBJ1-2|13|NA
CASSIDSNYGYTF
TGTGCCAGTAGTATCGACAGCAACTATGGCTACACCTTC
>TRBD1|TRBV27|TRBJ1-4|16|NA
CASSLKQGAFNEKLFF
TGTGCCAGCAGCCTTAAACAGGGGGCGTTTAATGAAAAACTGTTTTTT
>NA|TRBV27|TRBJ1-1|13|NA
CASSSLVLTEAFF
TGTGCCAGCAGTTCCCTAGTTCTCACTGAAGCTTTCTTT
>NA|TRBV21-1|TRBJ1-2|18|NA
CASSDSPGTSLLNYGYTF
TGTGCCAGCAGCGACTCACCCGGGACTTCCCTCCTAAACTATGGCTACACCTTC
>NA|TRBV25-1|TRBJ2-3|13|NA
CASHGGSWDTQYF
TGTGCCAGTCACGGGGGTTCTTGGGATACGCAGTATTTT
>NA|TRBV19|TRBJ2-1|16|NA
CASSTQGPQSYNEQFF
TGTGCCAGTAGTACCCAGGGGCCCCAATCCTACAATGAGCAGTTCTTC
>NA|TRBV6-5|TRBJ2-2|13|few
CASSYTDTGELFF
TGTGCCAGCAGTTACACGGACACCGGGGAGCTGTTTTTT
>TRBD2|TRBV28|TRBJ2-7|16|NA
CASSLSGTSGIYEQYF
TGTGCCAGCAGTTTATCCGGGACTAGCGGGATCTACGAGCAGTACTTC
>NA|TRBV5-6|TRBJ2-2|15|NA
CASNLGRGYTGELFF
TGTGCCAGCAACTTGGGAAGGGGGTACACCGGGGAGCTGTTTTTT
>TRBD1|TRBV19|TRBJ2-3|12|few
CASSRDSIPQYF
TGTGCCAGTAGTCGGGACAGTATACCGCAGTATTTT
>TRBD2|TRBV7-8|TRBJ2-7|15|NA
CASSLPSGSPYEQYF
TGTGCCAGCAGCTTGCCTAGCGGGTCCCCCTACGAGCAGTACTTC
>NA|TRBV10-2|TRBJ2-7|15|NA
CASSISGTGAYEQYF
TGCGCCAGCAGTATTTCCGGGACGGGGGCCTACGAGCAGTACTTC